The clone carrying this T cell receptor (beta chain) appeared a few times. This entry belongs to a study of cytomegalovirus exposure and HLA in healthy donors. PCR amplification relied on 60 Vbeta primers (plus 13 Jbeta primers). Data came from immunoSEQ multiplex PCR; TCRdb stores just in-frame clones and leaves some out. The sample records over 90,000 clones, roughly three quarters being singletons. The CDR3 sequence is 15 residues long. The germline V gene has CDR1 SGHTA and CDR2 FQGNSA. V shed 3 bases, J shed 6 bases, and the junction held 7 bases outside the gene matches. This clonotype was sampled from a young woman in good health and CMV-seropositive. The chain has TRBV7-2 and TRBJ2-3; 9 bases map to TRBD1. Sequenced: PBMCs. In DNA form, the CDR3 reads TGTGCCAGCAGCTTGGGACAGGGAGGGGGGGATACGCAGTATTTT. Translated, it gives CASSLGQGGGDTQYF. Full variable domain (remainder filled in from reference TRBV7-2 and TRBJ2-3): GAGVSQSPSNKVTEKGKDVELRCDPISGHTALYWYRQSLGQGLEFLIYFQGNSAPDKSGLPSDRFSAERTGGSVSTLTIQRTQQEDSAVYLCASSLGQGGGDTQYFGPGTRLTVL.